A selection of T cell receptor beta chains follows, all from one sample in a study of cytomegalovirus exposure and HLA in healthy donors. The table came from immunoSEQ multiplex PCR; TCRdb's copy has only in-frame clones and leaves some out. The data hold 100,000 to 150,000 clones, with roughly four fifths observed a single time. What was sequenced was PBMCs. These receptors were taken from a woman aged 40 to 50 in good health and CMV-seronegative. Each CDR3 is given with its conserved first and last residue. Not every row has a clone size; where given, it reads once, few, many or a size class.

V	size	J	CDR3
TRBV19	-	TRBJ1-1	CASSPGTGTEAFF
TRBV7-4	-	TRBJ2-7	CASSFGLAGSDSYEQYF
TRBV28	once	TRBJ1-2	CASATGSGYTF
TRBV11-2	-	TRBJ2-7	CASSLLGTGSYEQYF
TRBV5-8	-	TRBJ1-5	CASSIGQGIGQPQHF
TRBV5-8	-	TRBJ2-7	CASSLPGTGSYEQYF
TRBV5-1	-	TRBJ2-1	CASSLDPTGQGADEQFF
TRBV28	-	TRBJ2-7	CASSPTSGRAKTYEQYF
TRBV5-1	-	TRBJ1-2	CASSPADWVGGYTF
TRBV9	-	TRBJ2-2	CASSATRNTGELFF
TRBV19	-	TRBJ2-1	CASSDRVVTKHDEQFF
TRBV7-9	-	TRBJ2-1	CASSPEVAYNEQFF
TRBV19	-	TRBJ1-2	CASSPGTGSLRDYGYTF
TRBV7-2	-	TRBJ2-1	CASSSLALSYNEQFF
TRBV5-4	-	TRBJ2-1	CASSLSTIEQFF
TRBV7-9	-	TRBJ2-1	CASSIRTGNEQFF
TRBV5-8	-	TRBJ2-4	CASSLQMAKNSQYF
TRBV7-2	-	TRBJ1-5	CASSLMIRNQPQHF
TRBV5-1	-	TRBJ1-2	CASSFWGEDGYTF
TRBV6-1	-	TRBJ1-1	CASSEGTLPGAEAFF
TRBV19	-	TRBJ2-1	CASSEGGRERQFF
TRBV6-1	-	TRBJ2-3	CASSEQGLAGWTSSTDTQYF
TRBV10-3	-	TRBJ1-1	CAISDFIFRGDTEAFF
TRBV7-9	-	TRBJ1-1	CASSSLPGQGNTEAFF
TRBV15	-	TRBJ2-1	CATSRGTRDSLSEQFF
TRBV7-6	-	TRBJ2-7	CASSLSQGAPEQYF
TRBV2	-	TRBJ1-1	CASSTGTGPEAFF
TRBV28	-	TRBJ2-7	CASSGSGRGLYEQYF
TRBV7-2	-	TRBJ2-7	CASSPYSTRSSDEQYF